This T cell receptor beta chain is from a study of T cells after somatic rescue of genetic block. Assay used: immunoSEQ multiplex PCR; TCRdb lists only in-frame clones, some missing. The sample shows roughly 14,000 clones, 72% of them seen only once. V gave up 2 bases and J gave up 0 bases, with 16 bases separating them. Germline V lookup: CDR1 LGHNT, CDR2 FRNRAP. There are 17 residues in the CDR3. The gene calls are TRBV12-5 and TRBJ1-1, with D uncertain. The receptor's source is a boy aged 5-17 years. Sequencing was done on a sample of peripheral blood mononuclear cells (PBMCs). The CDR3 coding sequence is TGTGCTAGTGGTTTGTCCCTCTCGCCCGGCATGAACACTGAAGCTTTCTTT. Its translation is CASGLSLSPGMNTEAFF.